One and the same sample provided the 27 T cell receptor beta chains below, sequenced in a study of T cells in Graves' hyperthyroidism and ophthalmopathy. There were TCR beta CDR3 regions amplified from RNA transcripts. Primed by the HTBI set, a first-round RT-PCR was run on the TCR CDR3. TCRdb fed the multiplex PCR reads into MiXCR, producing one record per CDR3 protein. This table has 160,000 or so distinct CDR3 sequences, about 9.4% appearing once. Specimen: blood. The source of these receptors is a woman aged 18-35 years with Graves' hyperthyroidism that later progressed to Graves' ophthalmopathy.

This clonotype has ten or more counts. The gene calls are TRBV6-1 and TRBJ2-7; D not certain. Deletions cut 4 bases from V and 2 bases from J, with 12 bases between. Germline CDR1 MNHNS, CDR2 SASEGT. There are 14 residues in the CDR3. CDR3 amino acids: CASSGLSITYEQYF. The CDR3 DNA reads as TGTGCCAGCAGTGGATTGTCAATTACCTACGAGCAGTACTTC.

This clonotype was counted ten times or more. V gene TRBV13 combines with J gene TRBJ2-2; possibly TRBD1 for D (6 bases). Germline V gives CDR1 PRHDT, CDR2 FYEKMQ (reference sequence). The CDR3 consists of 16 residues. Trimming took off 4 bases at V and 4 bases at J, with 16 bases between the two ends. CDR3 in DNA: TGTGCCAGCAGCTACCCAAAAGACAGGTTCACCGGGGAGCTGTTTTTT. This codes for CASSYPKDRFTGELFF.

Comment on this clonotype: This could be a read error, since a much larger clone is one nucleotide away. The chain has TRBV24-1 and TRBJ2-1; 7 nucleotides match TRBD2. The V segment lost 5 bases and the J segment 1 base; nucleotides outside the gene matches: 7. From germline, CDR1 is KGHDR and CDR2 SFDVKD. CDR3 length: 16 amino acids. The CDR3 region has the DNA TGTGCCACCAGTGGTCTAGTGGGAGGGTCCTACAATGAGCAGTTCTTC. As protein: CATSGLVGGSYNEQFF.

This chain uses TRBV5-6 with TRBJ2-7; D perhaps matches TRBD2 (6 bases). The V gene lost 3 bases and the J gene lost 6 bases, with 22 bases spanning the gap. Germline CDR1 SGHDT, CDR2 YYEEEE. The CDR3 has 16 amino acids. The CDR3 loop is CASSSDGRLPGSEQYF. In nucleotides, the CDR3 is TGTGCCAGCAGCTCGGACGGCCGCCTCCCCGGGAGCGAGCAGTACTTC.

In its sample, this clonotype was seen a few times. The V call is TRBV6-2 or TRBV6-3, the J call TRBJ1-1; TRBD1 is a possible D gene (5 bases). The CDR3 is 16 amino acids. The V end was cut by 0 bases, the J end by 5 bases, with 16 bases between. Germline V gene sequence: CDR1 MNHEY, CDR2 SVGEGT. The CDR3 coding sequence is TGTGCCAGCAGTTACTCGTATTGGGGCGGGAGGACTGAAGCTTTCTTT. Translating it yields CASSYSYWGGRTEAFF.

This clonotype occurred many times. The chain has TRBV7-2 and TRBJ2-7; 8 nucleotides agree with TRBD1. J was trimmed by 4 bases and V by 1 base; bases with no gene match: 3. Germline V gene data show CDR1 as SGHTA and CDR2 as FQGNSA. CDR3 length equals 14 residues. The CDR3 nucleotides read TGTGCCAGCAGCTTAGGGACAGGGTTGTACGAGCAGTACTTC. Protein: CASSLGTGLYEQYF.

Ten or more counts support this clonotype. The J gene is TRBJ1-2, the V gene TRBV6-5, with no clear D. The germline CDR1 and CDR2 sequences are MNHEY and SVGAGI. V lost 0 bases and J lost 8, with 16 bases in between. The CDR3 is 15 residues long. The DNA for the CDR3 is TGTGCCAGCAGTTACTCCCAGGTGGCGCTCCGAGGCTACACCTTC. Protein: CASSYSQVALRGYTF.

Ten or more counts support this clonotype. The chain has TRBV9 and TRBJ1-1, with unresolved D. There are 14 residues in the CDR3. Per the germline V gene, CDR1 is SGDLS and CDR2 is YYNGEE. The V end lost 0 bases, the J end lost 1 base, and 7 bases lay between the germline ends. CDR3 protein: CASSVAWGNTEAFF. The CDR3 DNA follows: TGTGCCAGCAGCGTAGCCTGGGGGAACACTGAAGCTTTCTTT.

This clonotype was counted many times. The chain combines TRBV15 with TRBJ2-3; D is uncertain. CDR1 is LNHNV and CDR2 is YYDKDF in the germline V gene (reference sequence). V lost 0 bases, J lost 3 bases, and 4 bases lay in between. This CDR3 spans 13 amino acids. The CDR3 here is CATSREGTDTQYF. The CDR3 DNA sequence: TGTGCCACCAGCAGAGAGGGGACAGATACGCAGTATTTT.

This clonotype was found many times. This chain joins TRBV12-3 or TRBV12-4 and TRBJ1-5, with 7 bases lining up with TRBD1. V shed 6 bases, J shed 6 bases, and the junction held 11 bases outside the gene matches. The CDR3 loop spans 15 amino acids. This CDR3 is CASSQTTGSGQPQHF. The CDR3, as DNA: TGTGCCAGCAGCCAAACGACAGGGTCGGGTCAGCCCCAGCATTTT.

This clonotype was recorded many times. The chain uses TRBV11-2 and TRBJ1-3, with D unclear. The CDR3 consists of 15 residues. Between the trimmed V and J ends, which lost 3 bases and 4 bases, there was a span of 13 bases. The germline V gene encodes CDR1 SGHAT and CDR2 FQNNGV. The CDR3 region is CASSFLGRVGNTIYF. The DNA for the CDR3 is TGTGCCAGCAGCTTCCTGGGGAGGGTGGGAAACACCATATATTTT.

At least ten counts were recorded for this clonotype. The rearrangement joins TRBV28 to TRBJ1-6, with 7 bases identical to TRBD1. Germline V gives CDR1 MDHEN, CDR2 SYDVKM. Unmatched junction bases numbered 11, after V lost 4 bases and J lost 8 bases. The CDR3 is made up of 16 amino acids. CDR3 in amino acids: CASSSPQGGIDSPLHF. Here the CDR3 DNA reads TGTGCCAGCAGTTCCCCTCAAGGGGGCATCGATTCACCCCTCCACTTT.

The table lists this clonotype with a few counts. The genes are TRBV5-6 and TRBJ1-1; no firm D call. V was cut by 0 bases and J by 1 base, with 13 bases left in between. This CDR3 comprises 16 residues. CDR1 is SGHDT, CDR2 YYEEEE, per germline. CDR3 nucleotides: TGTGCCAGCAGCTTGGCCGGAGGACCCGGGAACACTGAAGCTTTCTTT. Amino acid sequence: CASSLAGGPGNTEAFF.

The genes are TRBV6-1 and TRBJ1-3; 8 positions agree with TRBD1. Germline loops: CDR1 MNHNS, CDR2 SASEGT. With V trimmed by 5 bases and J by 0 bases, 9 bases remained unmatched. The CDR3 totals 17 residues. The CDR3 protein is CASSPRDRPNSGNTIYF. In nucleotides, the CDR3 is TGTGCCAGCAGTCCCCGGGACAGGCCGAACTCTGGAAACACCATATATTTT.

This clonotype was detected once. V usage is TRBV7-9 and J usage is TRBJ2-5; 11 bases map to TRBD2. Germline V gene sequence: CDR1 SEHNR, CDR2 FQNEAQ (reference sequence). The length of the CDR3 is 17 residues. V lost 5 bases to trimming and J lost 3 bases; unmatched junction nucleotides: 11. The CDR3 protein is CASSPMAKGLAEETQYF. For the CDR3, the DNA is TGTGCCAGCAGCCCCATGGCTAAGGGACTAGCGGAAGAGACCCAGTACTTC.

The CDR3 loop reads CASSVDDTGELFF. The CDR3 DNA reads TGTGCCAGCAGCGTAGATGATACCGGGGAGCTGTTTTTT. The V call is TRBV9, the J call TRBJ2-2; D is undetermined. The germline gives CDR1 SGDLS, CDR2 YYNGEE. V was trimmed by 0 bases and J by 5 bases, leaving 5 bases between them. The CDR3 runs to 13 residues.

This clonotype was counted only a few times. V and J are TRBV3-1 and TRBJ2-3; TRBD2 aligns across 11 bases. Trimming at V came to 1 base and at J to 6 bases, leaving 6 bases not matched to a gene. This CDR3 has 16 amino acids. Germline V lookup: CDR1 LGHDT, CDR2 YNNKEL (reference sequence). As DNA, the CDR3 is TGTGCCAGCAGCCAAGGGATAGCGGGGGGGATTGATACGCAGTATTTT. Encoded protein: CASSQGIAGGIDTQYF.

This clonotype was counted ten times or more. This sequence joins TRBV27 and TRBJ2-3; the D gene is possibly TRBD2 (5 bases). V was trimmed by 5 bases and J by 2 bases, leaving 17 bases between them. CDR1 and CDR2 from the germline V gene are MNHEY and SMNVEV (reference sequence). The CDR3 is made up of 16 amino acids. The CDR3 region has the DNA TGTGCCAGCAGTAGGAGACTACCTAGCAACACAGATACGCAGTATTTT. It encodes CASSRRLPSNTDTQYF.

This rearrangement joins TRBV20-1 to TRBJ2-7, with D possibly being TRBD1 (6 bases). CDR1 is DFQATT, CDR2 SNEGSKA, per germline (reference sequence). Trimming pared 4 bases from V and 6 bases from J, leaving 10 bases between. The CDR3 has 11 residues. CDR3 nucleotides: TGCAGTGCTACAGGGGCGGGCGAGCAGTACTTC. Translating gives CSATGAGEQYF.

This clonotype has ten or more counts. The chain employs TRBV2 and TRBJ2-7, with D hard to call. Between the trimmed V and J ends, which lost 1 base and 3 bases, there was a span of 4 bases. The germline CDR1 and CDR2 sequences are SNHLY and FYNNEI. The CDR3 is made up of 12 amino acids. Written as DNA, the CDR3 is TGTGCCAGCAGTGAAGTGAACTACGAGCAGTACTTC. It is translated as CASSEVNYEQYF.

Ten or more counts support this clonotype. The chain links TRBV3-1 to TRBJ2-5; tentative D call: TRBD2 (5 bases). Trimming cost V 1 base and J 11 bases, with 11 bases left between them. Germline CDR1 and CDR2: LGHDT and YNNKEL (reference sequence). This CDR3 contains 12 residues. CDR3 in DNA: TGTGCCAGCAGCCAAGCCCCGGACTCACAGTACTTC. Translated: CASSQAPDSQYF.

This clonotype was counted at least ten times. The V gene is TRBV30, the J gene TRBJ2-1; 9 bases map to TRBD1. After removal of 3 bases from V and 3 bases from J, the junction contained 27 bases not matched to a gene. This CDR3 has 22 amino acids. In germline, CDR1 is GTSNPN, CDR2 SVGIG (reference sequence). The CDR3 nucleotides read TGTGCCTGGAGAGACGGCCCCGGGACAGGGAGGAAGGGACCCAGGTTCTACAATGAGCAGTTCTTC. Protein product: CAWRDGPGTGRKGPRFYNEQFF.

Many counts were recorded for this clonotype. The chain uses TRBV4-2 and TRBJ1-1; the D is unclear. Trimming removed 1 base at V and 5 bases at J, with 2 bases between. The germline CDR1 and CDR2 sequences are LGHNA and YNFKEQ. This CDR3 spans 11 amino acids. In DNA form, the CDR3 reads TGTGCCAGCAGCCAAGGGACTGAAGCTTTCTTT. This gives the protein CASSQGTEAFF.

Turning to this clonotype: A much more abundant neighbour one base away suggests this may be a read error. The J gene is TRBJ2-3, the V gene TRBV2; D may be TRBD1 or TRBD2 (5 bases each). Germline CDR1 reads SNHLY; CDR2 reads FYNNEI. This CDR3 has 14 amino acids. V was trimmed by 5 bases and J by 4 bases, leaving 13 bases between them. DNA for the CDR3: TGTGCCAGCAGTACTGGGGGTTCAGCAGATACGCAGTATTTT. The encoded protein is CASSTGGSADTQYF.

This clonotype has ten or more counts. The chain employs TRBV20-1 and TRBJ2-7, with D perhaps being TRBD1 or TRBD2 (5 bases each). This CDR3 has 17 amino acids. Trimming left V 1 base short and J 0 bases short, with 19 bases between. Germline values: CDR1 DFQATT, CDR2 SNEGSKA (reference sequence). CDR3 bases: TGCAGTGCTAGAGTCTCCGGGACCCAGGGCCTCTCCTACGAGCAGTACTTC. Its translation: CSARVSGTQGLSYEQYF.

This chain connects TRBV6-2 or TRBV6-3 to TRBJ1-2; D might be TRBD1 (6 bases). CDR1 and CDR2 (germline): MNHEY, SVGEGT. This CDR3 comprises 13 residues. V shed 4 bases and J shed 6 bases, with 12 bases lying between them. The CDR3 spells CASSSGGRDGYTF. CDR3 nucleotides: TGTGCCAGCAGTTCCGGGGGCCGTGATGGCTACACCTTC.

On this clonotype itself: This clone may be a read error of a much larger clone one base away. This rearrangement joins TRBV27 to TRBJ1-2; D is undetermined. Per germline, CDR1 MNHEY and CDR2 SMNVEV (reference sequence). The CDR3 totals 12 residues. The CDR3: CVSTTGNEGYTF. The CDR3 region has the DNA TGTGTCAGCACGACGGGGAATGAGGGCTACACCTTC.